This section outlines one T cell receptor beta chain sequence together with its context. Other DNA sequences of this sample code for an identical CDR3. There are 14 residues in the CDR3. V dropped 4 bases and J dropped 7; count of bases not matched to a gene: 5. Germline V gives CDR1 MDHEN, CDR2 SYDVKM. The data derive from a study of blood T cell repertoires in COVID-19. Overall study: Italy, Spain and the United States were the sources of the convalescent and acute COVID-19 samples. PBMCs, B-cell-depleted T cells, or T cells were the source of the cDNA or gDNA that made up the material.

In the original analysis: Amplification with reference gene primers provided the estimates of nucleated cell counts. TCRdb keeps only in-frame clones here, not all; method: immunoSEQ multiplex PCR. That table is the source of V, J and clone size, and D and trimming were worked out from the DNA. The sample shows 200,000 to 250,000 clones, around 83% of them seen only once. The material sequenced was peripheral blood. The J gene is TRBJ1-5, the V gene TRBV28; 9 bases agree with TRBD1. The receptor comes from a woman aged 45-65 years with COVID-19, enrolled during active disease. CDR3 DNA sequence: TGTGCCAGCAGTTCCCGACAGGGGGAACAGCCCCAGCATTTT. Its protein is CASSSRQGEQPQHF.